This T cell receptor (beta chain) stems from a study of neoadjuvant anti-PD-1 for oral cavity cancer. This clone was recorded a few times. The length of the CDR3 is 14 residues. Germline loops: CDR1 MNHEY, CDR2 SMNVEV (reference sequence). V trimming: 5 bases; J trimming: 4 bases; junction bases outside the gene matches: 5. The time point: after neoadjuvant nivolumab, at surgical resection. Stage II-IVA oral cavity squamous cell carcinoma was new and untreated by systemic or radiation therapy. This table comes from immunoSEQ multiplex PCR, and its TCRdb copy is limited to in-frame clones, with some not included. Among tens of thousands of clones listed, around 26% were seen once.

This specimen was tumor tissue, taken after nivolumab (anti-PD-1) treatment. The clonotype comes from a person between 35 and 79 years old with oral cavity squamous cell carcinoma. The chain recombines TRBV27 with TRBJ2-1; the match to TRBD1 covers 7 bases. In DNA form, the CDR3 reads TGTGCCAGCAGTAGGGACAGTACGTACAATGAGCAGTTCTTC. Encoded protein: CASSRDSTYNEQFF.